The T cell receptor beta chain described here comes from a study of metastatic and nonmetastatic thyroid tumors. Overall study: Across peripheral blood and tumor or nodule tissue samples taken from malignant and benign thyroid patients, the repertoires were compared with one another.

This CDR3 is built from 16 residues. CDR1 and CDR2 from the germline V gene are MNHEY and SMNVEV (reference sequence). The V gene lost 6 bases and the J gene lost 0 bases, with 17 bases spanning the gap. The authors' processing: CDR3 was compared across clinicopathological groups, and the resulting differences were used to build a distant-metastasis classifier for papillary thyroid cancer. TCRdb reanalyzed the PCR reads with MiXCR. TCRdb's processing, not the authors' own work, is the source of the V and J calls. Of around 20,000 clones listed, about 20% are singletons. There were no patients who had received any treatment before thyroid surgery. Study observations and caveats: Malignant thyroid tumors reportedly had TCR beta diversity that was significantly higher than in benign nodules, in blood and tumor.

This clone has ten or more counts. Antigen specificity is unknown. Sample: tumor tissue. This TCR came from a female donor with papillary thyroid cancer or a benign thyroid nodule (not recorded which). Some clones in this sample may be carry-over from other donors' samples. The rearrangement uses TRBV27 and TRBJ2-5, with a possible D match to TRBD2 (5 bases). The CDR3 DNA is TGTGCCAGCAGCCTTGAGGGTACCCAGTACCAAGAGACCCAGTACTTC. It is translated as CASSLEGTQYQETQYF.